The sequence of this TCR beta chain was determined in a study of PD-L1 blockade in urothelial cancer. Overall study context: Intravenous atezolizumab, 1,200 mg every 3 weeks, was begun by patients around 2014. Analysis of blood occurred 3 weeks (second dose) and 6 weeks after treatment start.

Trimming at V came to 7 bases and at J to 5 bases, leaving 7 bases not matched to a gene. The CDR3 contains 14 residues. Germline assignment: CDR1 MDHEN and CDR2 SYDVKM. The method was immunoSEQ multiplex PCR; TCRdb's version includes in-frame clones alone and lacks a portion of them. The table lists around 50,000 clones, roughly 88% of them singletons. As to time point: peripheral blood 6 weeks after treatment start. The origin of this receptor is a man aged 50 to 59 with urothelial cancer. The sequences come from PBMCs, collected around atezolizumab (anti-PD-L1) treatment. The chain couples TRBV28 to TRBJ2-7; TRBD1 aligns across 11 bases. This CDR3 reads CASIRDRGIHEQYF. CDR3 nucleotide sequence: TGTGCCAGCATACGGGACAGGGGGATTCACGAGCAGTACTTC.